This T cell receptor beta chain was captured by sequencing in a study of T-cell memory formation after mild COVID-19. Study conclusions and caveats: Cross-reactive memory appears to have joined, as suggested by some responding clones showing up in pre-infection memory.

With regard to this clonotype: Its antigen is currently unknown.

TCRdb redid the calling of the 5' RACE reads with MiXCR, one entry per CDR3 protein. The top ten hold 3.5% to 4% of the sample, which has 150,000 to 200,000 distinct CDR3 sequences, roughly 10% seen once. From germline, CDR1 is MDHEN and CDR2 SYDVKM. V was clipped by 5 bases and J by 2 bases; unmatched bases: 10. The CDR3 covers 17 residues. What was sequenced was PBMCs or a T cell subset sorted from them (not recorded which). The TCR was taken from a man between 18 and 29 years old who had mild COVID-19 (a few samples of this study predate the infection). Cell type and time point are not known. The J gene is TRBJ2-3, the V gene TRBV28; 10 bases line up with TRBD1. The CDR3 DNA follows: TGTGCCAGCAGTCCCTCCAGCGGACAGGGGGACACAGATACGCAGTATTTT. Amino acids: CASSPSSGQGDTDTQYF.